The 21 T cell receptor beta chains below all came from one sample that was sequenced in a study of blood T cell repertoires in COVID-19 (dated by TCRdb to the early 2020s). The library was built by means of the immunoSEQ multiplex PCR assay. This is the immuneACCESS table as TCRdb keeps it, with only in-frame sequences that have V and J called. A part of the clones is gone; compared with another copy, unresolved V genes explain less than half, and the rest is unexplained. The sample table holds 150,000 to 200,000 clones, of which approximately 83% were seen once. Of the sample, more than 2.5% falls within the top ten clones. The sequencing input was peripheral blood. The receptors come from a man aged 60 to 69 with acute or convalescent COVID-19.

This chain joins TRBV6-4 and TRBJ2-7; 7 bases line up with TRBD2. V gave up 6 bases and J gave up 3 bases; unmatched junction bases: 11. The CDR3 sequence is 15 residues long. The germline CDR1 and CDR2 sequences are MRHNA and SNTAGT. This chain's CDR3 is CASRTTASGVYEQYF. The CDR3, as DNA: TGTGCCAGCAGAACTACGGCTAGCGGTGTCTACGAGCAGTACTTC.

The CDR3 spells CASRLRSLNQPQHF. In nucleotides, the CDR3 is TGTGCCAGCAGGTTAAGGAGCCTCAATCAGCCCCAGCATTTT. The chain is built from TRBV2 and TRBJ1-5; no clear D. Germline CDR1 reads SNHLY; CDR2 reads FYNNEI. Trimming removed 6 bases at V and 3 bases at J, with 12 bases between. This CDR3 region has 14 residues.

J is TRBJ2-7 and V is TRBV3-1 (or the pseudogene TRBV3-2); D is unclear. Trimming pared 6 bases from V and 7 bases from J, leaving 13 bases between. This CDR3 comprises 12 residues. Germline loops: CDR1 LGHDT, CDR2 YNNKEL (reference sequence). CDR3 sequence: CASSKLGREQYF. In DNA form, the CDR3 reads TGTGCCAGCAGTAAACTCGGTCGGGAGCAGTACTTC.

CDR3 coding DNA: TGTGCCAGCACCCCGAAACCTAGCGGGAGGGCCTTTAGGAATGAGCAGTTCTTC. Translating it yields CASTPKPSGRAFRNEQFF. J is TRBJ2-1 and V is TRBV27; 12 nucleotides match TRBD2. Trimming took 7 bases from V and 7 from J; bases not matched to a gene: 17. This CDR3 region has 18 residues. CDR1 and CDR2 from the germline V gene are MNHEY and SMNVEV (reference sequence).

This chain uses TRBV7-2 with TRBJ2-1; 9 positions agree with TRBD2. The germline V gene has CDR1 SGHTA and CDR2 FQGNSA. Germline trimming cut 0 bases from V and 9 bases from J; bases unmatched to any gene: 9. The CDR3 is 16 amino acids. The CDR3 is CASSLAGAGGRREQFF. The CDR3 coding sequence is TGTGCCAGCAGCTTAGCGGGTGCGGGAGGGCGACGTGAGCAGTTCTTC. Full variable domain (remainder filled in from reference TRBV7-2 and TRBJ2-1): GAGVSQSPSNKVTEKGKDVELRCDPISGHTALYWYRQSLGQGLEFLIYFQGNSAPDKSGLPSDRFSAERTGGSVSTLTIQRTQQEDSAVYLCASSLAGAGGRREQFFGPGTRLTVL.

Concerning this clone itself: Other nucleotide sequences from this sample produce the same CDR3. V gene TRBV27 combines with J gene TRBJ1-2; 9 bases match TRBD1. CDR3 size: 14 residues. The germline gives CDR1 MNHEY, CDR2 SMNVEV (reference sequence). The ends lost 4 bases at V and 5 bases at J; junction bases unmatched: 5. The DNA for the CDR3 is TGTGCCAGCAGTTCCACAGGGGGCGGGTATGGCTACACCTTC. Translated: CASSSTGGGYGYTF.

The chain couples TRBV9 to TRBJ2-1; maybe TRBD1 (6 bases). V lost 4 bases and J lost 2, with 13 bases in between. Germline V lookup: CDR1 SGDLS, CDR2 YYNGEE. The CDR3 totals 15 residues. The CDR3 DNA follows: TGTGCCAGCAGCCTGAGACGGGACACCTACAATGAGCAGTTCTTC. It encodes CASSLRRDTYNEQFF.

The chain joins TRBV5-1 to TRBJ2-1, with 7 bases matching TRBD2. Germline V gene data show CDR1 as SGHRS and CDR2 as YFSETQ. The trim removed 0 bases at V and 7 bases at J, leaving 7 bases unmatched. This CDR3 is 15 amino acids long. The CDR3 sequence: CASSLGGRAANEQFF. In DNA form, the CDR3 reads TGCGCCAGCAGCTTGGGTGGGAGGGCCGCAAATGAGCAGTTCTTC. The full variable domain, in which reference TRBV5-1 and TRBJ2-1 provide the parts outside the CDR3, is KAGVTQTPRYLIKTRGQQVTLSCSPISGHRSVSWYQQTPGQGLQFLFEYFSETQRNKGNFPGRFSGRQFSNSRSEMNVSTLELGDSALYLCASSLGGRAANEQFFGPGTRLTVL.

This sequence joins TRBV27 and TRBJ1-2; maybe TRBD1 (6 bases). Trimming cost V 4 bases and J 8 bases, with 17 bases left between them. Germline V gene lookup returns CDR1 MNHEY and CDR2 SMNVEV (reference sequence). The CDR3 is 14 amino acids. This chain's CDR3 is CASSSPGTQGGYTF. CDR3 coding DNA: TGTGCCAGCAGTTCTCCCGGGACCCAGGGGGGCTACACCTTC.

In this sample, this clone turned up once. The chain couples TRBV3-1 (or the pseudogene TRBV3-2) to TRBJ2-4; TRBD2 matches 11 bases. This CDR3 is built from 20 residues. V lost 4 bases and J lost 1; bases outside the gene matches: 15. CDR1 and CDR2 from the germline V gene are LGHDT and YNNKEL (reference sequence). The CDR3 DNA sequence: TGTGCCAGCAGCCGCCAGACTAGCGGGATTGGGCGGCTTGCCAAAAACATTCAGTACTTC. Translated: CASSRQTSGIGRLAKNIQYF.

This sequence joins TRBV5-1 and TRBJ1-6, with TRBD1 matching 8 bases. The germline gives CDR1 SGHRS, CDR2 YFSETQ. CDR3 length: 15 amino acids. The junction had 7 bases not matched to a gene; V was cut back by 6 bases and J by 5 bases. The CDR3 region has the DNA TGCGCCAGCAACCCGGGACAGGCTGATAATTCACCCCTCCACTTT. It is translated as CASNPGQADNSPLHF.

The chain combines TRBV10-3 with TRBJ1-5; TRBD1 is a possible D gene (6 bases). V shed 8 bases and J shed 3 bases, with 14 bases lying between them. The germline V gene encodes CDR1 ENHRY and CDR2 SYGVKD. This CDR3 contains 14 residues. In nucleotides, the CDR3 is TGTGCCATCTACTCAGGGGCCAACAATCAGCCCCAGCATTTT. The encoded protein is CAIYSGANNQPQHF.

This clone was seen only once. The same CDR3 arises from other DNA sequences in this sample as well. The CDR3 sequence is CASSLGGGTEAFF. CDR3 DNA: TGTGCCAGCAGTTTAGGGGGAGGCACTGAAGCTTTCTTT. The V and J genes are TRBV27 and TRBJ1-1; possibly TRBD1 for D (5 bases). The CDR3 consists of 13 residues. Trimming left V 2 bases short and J 4 bases short, with 8 bases between. Per the germline V gene, CDR1 is MNHEY and CDR2 is SMNVEV (reference sequence).

DNA for the CDR3: TGTGCCAGCAGCTTAAACGGGGGGACGTTCTATGGCTACACCTTC. Protein sequence: CASSLNGGTFYGYTF. This chain links TRBV7-2 with TRBJ1-2, with D possibly being TRBD1 (5 bases). V lost 2 bases to trimming and J lost 4 bases, with 14 bases between them. From germline, CDR1 is SGHTA and CDR2 FQGNSA. The CDR3 runs 15 residues. Based on the CDR3 plus reference TRBV7-2 and TRBJ1-2, the full variable domain is GAGVSQSPSNKVTEKGKDVELRCDPISGHTALYWYRQSLGQGLEFLIYFQGNSAPDKSGLPSDRFSAERTGGSVSTLTIQRTQQEDSAVYLCASSLNGGTFYGYTFGSGTRLTVV.

The genes are TRBV6-1 and TRBJ1-5; no definite D call. The V end was cut by 3 bases, the J end by 3 bases, with 9 bases between. CDR1 and CDR2 (germline): MNHNS, SASEGT. The CDR3 consists of 14 residues. The CDR3 spells CASSDESLNQPQHF. The CDR3 nucleotides read TGTGCCAGCAGTGATGAATCACTCAATCAGCCCCAGCATTTT.

This clone was found a few times. The rearrangement links TRBV12-5 to TRBJ2-5, with D unclear. CDR1 LGHNT and CDR2 FRNRAP come from the germline V gene. The CDR3 covers 12 residues. Between the trimmed V and J ends, which lost 7 bases and 4 bases, there was a span of 10 bases. The CDR3 sequence: CASAMERETQYF. CDR3 in DNA: TGTGCTAGTGCGATGGAGCGAGAGACCCAGTACTTC.

The chain combines TRBV19 with TRBJ1-2; D remains unclear. In germline, CDR1 is LNHDA, CDR2 SQIVND (reference sequence). V was cut by 3 bases and J by 4 bases, with 9 bases left in between. The CDR3 sequence is 13 residues long. CDR3 in amino acids: CASSITAAYGYTF. DNA of the CDR3: TGTGCCAGTAGTATTACAGCCGCCTATGGCTACACCTTC. The full variable domain, rest sourced from reference TRBV19 and TRBJ1-2, is DGGITQSPKYLFRKEGQNVTLSCEQNLNHDAMYWYRQDPGQGLRLIYYSQIVNDFQKGDIAEGYSVSREKKESFPLTVTSAQKNPTAFYLCASSITAAYGYTFGSGTRLTVV.

The CDR3: CASSPLGTSGGNTGELFF. The CDR3 coding sequence is TGTGCCAGCAGCCCCTTAGGGACTAGCGGGGGGAACACCGGGGAGCTGTTTTTT. The genes are TRBV7-6 and TRBJ2-2; the match to TRBD2 covers 14 bases. V lost 5 bases, J lost 1 base, and 6 bases stayed unmatched. CDR1 SGHVS and CDR2 FNYEAQ come from the germline V gene. The CDR3 runs to 18 residues. Full variable domain (remainder filled in from reference TRBV7-6 and TRBJ2-2): GAGVSQSPRYKVTKRGQDVALRCDPISGHVSLYWYRQALGQGPEFLTYFNYEAQQDKSGLPNDRFSAERPEGSISTLTIQRTEQRDSAMYRCASSPLGTSGGNTGELFFGEGSRLTVL.

V gene TRBV7-2 combines with J gene TRBJ2-5, with 8 bases aligning to TRBD2. The CDR3 contains 17 residues. Germline values: CDR1 SGHTA, CDR2 FQGNSA. The V gene end was trimmed by 2 bases and the J gene end by 5 bases; junction bases not matched to a gene: 13. The CDR3 DNA follows: TGTGCCAGCAGCTTATCAATTAATGGCGGGGGGAGGGAGACCCAGTACTTC. As protein: CASSLSINGGGRETQYF.

This clone has only a few counts. The gene calls are TRBV2 and TRBJ2-6, with a weak D call TRBD1 (6 bases). Trimming removed 8 bases from V and 0 bases from J, with 14 bases in between. The CDR3 length is 16 residues. Germline V gene sequence: CDR1 SNHLY, CDR2 FYNNEI. The chain's CDR3 is CASRGDTLSGANVLTF. For the CDR3, the DNA is TGTGCCAGCCGAGGGGACACCCTCTCTGGGGCCAACGTCCTGACTTTC.

The genes are TRBV19 and TRBJ1-2; 8 nucleotides align to TRBD1. The CDR3 is 14 amino acids. Losses at the gene ends were 2 bases for V and 4 bases for J; bases not matched to a gene: 3. From germline, CDR1 is LNHDA and CDR2 SQIVND (reference sequence). The CDR3 coding sequence is TGTGCCAGTAGTATACCGGGACAGGTCTATGGCTACACCTTC. Residues: CASSIPGQVYGYTF. The entire variable domain, with the rest obtained from reference TRBV19 and TRBJ1-2, is as follows: DGGITQSPKYLFRKEGQNVTLSCEQNLNHDAMYWYRQDPGQGLRLIYYSQIVNDFQKGDIAEGYSVSREKKESFPLTVTSAQKNPTAFYLCASSIPGQVYGYTFGSGTRLTVV.